The clone carrying this T cell receptor beta chain appeared many times. The source of the sample is a study of Graves' ophthalmopathy and Graves' hyperthyroidism. From germline, CDR1 is LNHDA and CDR2 SQIVND (reference sequence). V lost 6 bases, J lost 5 bases, and 1 base stayed unmatched. The CDR3 is made up of 12 amino acids. CDR3 regions of TCR beta were amplified from RNA transcripts. HTBI-primed RT-PCR formed the first round, and a multiplex PCR formed the second. From the multiplex PCR reads, TCRdb called clonotypes with MiXCR, one entry per CDR3 protein. The sample has hundreds of thousands of distinct CDR3 sequences; roughly 39% are singletons.

The sequenced sample was peripheral blood. The gene calls are TRBV19 and TRBJ2-5, with TRBD1 identical over 9 bases. The TCR comes from an adult man with Graves' ophthalmopathy. CDR3 amino acids: CASRTGGETQYF. The CDR3 bases are TGTGCCAGTAGGACAGGGGGGGAGACCCAGTACTTC. The full variable domain, its missing parts supplied by reference TRBV19 and TRBJ2-5, is DGGITQSPKYLFRKEGQNVTLSCEQNLNHDAMYWYRQDPGQGLRLIYYSQIVNDFQKGDIAEGYSVSREKKESFPLTVTSAQKNPTAFYLCASRTGGETQYFGPGTRLLVL.